Presented here are 20 T cell receptor beta chains from one specimen sequenced in a study of neurological immune-mediated disorders. TCRdb itself ran the 5' RACE reads through MiXCR, one entry per CDR3 protein. The sample lists just over 30,000 distinct CDR3 sequences, approximately 4% occurring once. Sequencing used CD4+ T cells from blood. These receptors all stem from a woman between 40 and 55 years old in good health.

This clonotype showed up many times. The CDR3 loop reads CASSRLESSGSSADEQYF. As DNA, the CDR3 is TGTGCCAGCTCACGGTTAGAATCTAGCGGGAGTTCTGCGGACGAGCAGTACTTC. This chain joins TRBV18 and TRBJ2-7; TRBD2 matches 10 bases. This CDR3 comprises 18 residues. Trimming took 4 bases from V and 5 from J; bases not matched to a gene: 17. CDR1 is KGHSH, CDR2 LQKENI, per germline.

This clonotype has a count of ten or more. This chain connects TRBV5-5 to TRBJ2-6, with TRBD1 matching 9 bases. V lost 2 bases to trimming and J lost 0 bases; unmatched junction nucleotides: 12. Germline V gives CDR1 SGHKS, CDR2 YYEKEE (reference sequence). The CDR3 has 20 residues. This CDR3 is CASSLAVTGGWGSGANVLTF. The CDR3 nucleotides are TGTGCCAGCAGCTTAGCCGTAACAGGGGGCTGGGGCTCTGGGGCCAACGTCCTGACTTTC.

This clonotype has ten or more counts. The chain is built from TRBV7-2 and TRBJ1-1; D remains ambiguous. V gave up 6 bases and J gave up 1 base, with 9 bases separating them. CDR3 size: 13 residues. Germline CDR1 SGHTA, CDR2 FQGNSA. The CDR3: CASSSSGNTEAFF. Here the CDR3 DNA reads TGTGCCAGCAGTTCTTCAGGGAACACTGAAGCTTTCTTT. Looking up the rest from reference TRBV7-2 and TRBJ1-1 gives the full variable domain: GAGVSQSPSNKVTEKGKDVELRCDPISGHTALYWYRQSLGQGLEFLIYFQGNSAPDKSGLPSDRFSAERTGGSVSTLTIQRTQQEDSAVYLCASSSSGNTEAFFGQGTRLTVV.

This clonotype was detected ten times or more. The rearrangement joins TRBV9 to TRBJ2-3; possible D gene TRBD2, 6 bases. Germline V CDR1 and CDR2: SGDLS, YYNGEE. This CDR3 has 14 residues. Trimming removed 0 bases from V and 1 base from J, with 6 bases in between. CDR3 in amino acids: CASSVGEGTDTQYF. The CDR3 nucleotides are TGTGCCAGCAGCGTAGGGGAGGGCACAGATACGCAGTATTTT.

Remarks on this clonotype: A junction boundary mismatches the germline segment, possibly from a read error. The CDR3 bases are TGTGTCAGCGCGCACGCCCCCACAGATACGCAGTATTTT. As protein: CVSAHAPTDTQYF. The chain uses TRBV7-3 and TRBJ2-3; D gene uncertain. The CDR3 totals 13 residues. Looked up from germline, CDR1 is SGHTA and CDR2 is FQGTGA.

The sample holds many counts of this clonotype. The rearrangement joins TRBV4-1 to TRBJ1-2; perhaps TRBD1 as D (6 bases). V lost 2 bases, J lost 5 bases, and 18 bases lay in between. This CDR3 contains 16 residues. The V gene's germline CDR1 is MGHRA and CDR2 YSYEKL. In nucleotides, the CDR3 is TGCGCCAGCAGCCAAACTGACAGGCCCACTGGATATGGCTACACCTTC. Translation: CASSQTDRPTGYGYTF.

This clonotype was seen repeatedly, ten times or more. The chain uses TRBV3-1 and TRBJ2-1, with D tentatively TRBD1 (5 bases). The CDR3 totals 15 residues. CDR1 and CDR2 (germline): LGHDT, YNNKEL (reference sequence). The germline V and J ends were trimmed by 3 bases and 2 bases, with 11 bases remaining between them. CDR3 nucleotides: TGTGCCAGCAGCCAGGGGCCGGCCACCTACAATGAGCAGTTCTTC. This translates into CASSQGPATYNEQFF.

At least ten counts were recorded for this clonotype. This chain links TRBV27 with TRBJ1-3; 11 bases line up with TRBD1. V lost 5 bases and J lost 0; bases outside the gene matches: 6. The CDR3 extends over 17 amino acids. From germline, CDR1 is MNHEY and CDR2 SMNVEV (reference sequence). The CDR3 spells CASSRYGTGGSGNTIYF. For the CDR3, the DNA is TGTGCCAGCAGTCGCTATGGGACAGGGGGCTCTGGAAACACCATATATTTT.

This clonotype was seen many times. The chain uses TRBV3-1 and TRBJ2-3; D is possibly TRBD2 (5 bases). V dropped 4 bases and J dropped 2 bases, with 10 bases sitting between them. The CDR3 runs 14 residues. CDR1 is LGHDT and CDR2 is YNNKEL in the germline V gene (reference sequence). CDR3: CASSLGAATDTQYF. The CDR3 coding sequence is TGTGCCAGCAGCCTAGGAGCGGCCACAGATACGCAGTATTTT.

This clonotype was counted at least ten times. This chain uses TRBV7-2 with TRBJ1-1, with D uncertain. The germline gives CDR1 SGHTA, CDR2 FQGNSA. The CDR3 consists of 14 residues. Trimming removed 5 bases at V and 5 bases at J, with 15 bases between. DNA for the CDR3: TGTGCCAGCAGCCCCCGGATAGCGGGGACTGAAGCTTTCTTT. Amino acids: CASSPRIAGTEAFF. Supplemented by reference TRBV7-2 and TRBJ1-1, the full variable domain reads GAGVSQSPSNKVTEKGKDVELRCDPISGHTALYWYRQSLGQGLEFLIYFQGNSAPDKSGLPSDRFSAERTGGSVSTLTIQRTQQEDSAVYLCASSPRIAGTEAFFGQGTRLTVV.

This clonotype was counted ten times or more. This sequence joins TRBV20-1 and TRBJ2-7; TRBD2 agrees at 13 bases. The CDR3 length is 17 residues. Germline values: CDR1 DFQATT, CDR2 SNEGSKA (reference sequence). With 2 bases clipped from V and 0 bases from J, the junction kept 7 bases outside the gene matches. The CDR3 DNA reads TGCAGTGCTAGATCACGCTGGACTAGCGGGAGCTCCTACGAGCAGTACTTC. It is translated as CSARSRWTSGSSYEQYF.

This clonotype was observed at least ten times. The chain combines TRBV7-2 with TRBJ1-2, with TRBD1 matching over 12 bases. Trimming removed 6 bases from V and 5 bases from J; junction bases left unmatched: 7. The CDR3 covers 15 residues. CDR1 is SGHTA, CDR2 FQGNSA, per germline. CDR3 sequence reads: CASRRDRGRTYGYTF. In DNA, the CDR3 is TGTGCCAGCAGGCGGGACAGGGGGCGGACGTATGGCTACACCTTC. The complete variable domain, with remaining parts taken from reference TRBV7-2 and TRBJ1-2, reads GAGVSQSPSNKVTEKGKDVELRCDPISGHTALYWYRQSLGQGLEFLIYFQGNSAPDKSGLPSDRFSAERTGGSVSTLTIQRTQQEDSAVYLCASRRDRGRTYGYTFGSGTRLTVV.

This clonotype qualifies as medium-sized. The genes are TRBV12-3 or TRBV12-4 and TRBJ2-2; D possibly corresponds to TRBD1 (5 bases). The ends were cut back, 1 base at V and 2 bases at J, with 8 bases in the middle. The CDR3 runs 15 residues. CDR3 nucleotides: TGTGCCAGCAGTTTAGGGCAGGGTAACACCGGGGAGCTGTTTTTT. Translated: CASSLGQGNTGELFF.

The table lists this clonotype with many counts. The chain is built from TRBV20-1 and TRBJ2-5; no reliable D call. The CDR3 runs to 13 residues. CDR1 DFQATT and CDR2 SNEGSKA come from the germline V gene (reference sequence). Trimming cost V 6 bases and J 3 bases, with 14 bases left between them. The CDR3 nucleotides are TGCAGTGCGCGTTATGCCAATGAAGAGACCCAGTACTTC. Translating gives CSARYANEETQYF.

This clonotype was observed at least ten times. V gene TRBV15 combines with J gene TRBJ2-5; TRBD2 matches at 13 bases. The ends lost 0 bases at V and 8 bases at J; junction bases unmatched: 6. Germline V gives CDR1 LNHNV, CDR2 YYDKDF (reference sequence). This CDR3 has 16 residues. As DNA, the CDR3 is TGTGCCACCAGCAGAGATCGAACTAGCGGGAGGGAAACCCAGTACTTC. The encoded protein is CATSRDRTSGRETQYF.

This clonotype was counted many times. V gene TRBV6-1 combines with J gene TRBJ1-1; D remains ambiguous. The CDR3 totals 13 residues. In germline, CDR1 is MNHNS, CDR2 SASEGT. V was cut by 1 base and J by 1 base, with 4 bases left in between. The CDR3 is CASSEVANTEAFF. In DNA form, the CDR3 reads TGTGCCAGCAGTGAAGTGGCGAACACTGAAGCTTTCTTT.

This clonotype was recorded a few times. V gene TRBV7-2 combines with J gene TRBJ1-5, with unresolved D. Trimming shortened V by 1 base and J by 11 bases, and 15 bases separated the two germline ends. Per the germline V gene, CDR1 is SGHTA and CDR2 is FQGNSA. This CDR3 region has 14 residues. The CDR3, as DNA: TGTGCCAGCAGCTTAGAGTCAGGTGCGAGGGCCCAGCATTTT. As protein: CASSLESGARAQHF.

This clonotype was seen at least ten times. The rearrangement joins TRBV29-1 to TRBJ1-1, with D unresolved. Germline loops: CDR1 SQVTM, CDR2 ANQGSEA. The CDR3 runs 13 residues. V was shortened by 6 bases and J by 3 bases, with 14 bases between the two germline ends. The CDR3 DNA follows: TGCAGCGTGGCCTCAAAGAGCCACACTGAAGCTTTCTTT. Translation gives CSVASKSHTEAFF.

This clonotype appeared many times. The V gene is TRBV28, the J gene TRBJ2-5; 7 bases agree with TRBD1. Trimming at V came to 6 bases and at J to 5 bases, leaving 0 bases not matched to a gene. Germline assignment: CDR1 MDHEN and CDR2 SYDVKM. This CDR3 comprises 11 residues. CDR3 protein: CASRTGETQYF. As DNA, the CDR3 is TGTGCCAGCAGGACAGGGGAGACCCAGTACTTC.

The sample holds many counts of this clonotype. The CDR3 reads CSATGTYGYTF. CDR3 coding DNA: TGCAGTGCTACTGGAACCTATGGCTACACCTTC. V gene TRBV20-1 combines with J gene TRBJ1-2; D gene ambiguous. Germline V CDR1 and CDR2: DFQATT, SNEGSKA (reference sequence). Trimming removed 4 bases at V and 4 bases at J, with 7 bases between. The CDR3 runs 11 residues.